The entry that follows covers one TCR beta chain sequence. Its target is unknown. This sample stems from a study of identical twins' blood T cells. Findings of the study overall: Twins reportedly had markedly more similar V usage than unrelated donors, even among out-of-frame TCRbeta clonotypes. Shared CDR3 clonotype counts between two donors mainly tracked the product of their cloneset sizes, twins included.

The germline V gene has CDR1 SGHRS and CDR2 YFSETQ. The CDR3 spans 15 residues. V shed 6 bases, J shed 7 bases, and the junction held 7 bases outside the gene matches. Likely shared infections and vaccines: all three twin pairs were reared together. TCRdb passed the 5' RACE reads through MiXCR, listing each CDR3 protein once. Of fewer than 450,000 distinct CDR3 sequences listed, under 30% are singletons. Specimen: PBMCs. The receptor comes from a woman aged 18-49 years in good health. The gene calls are TRBV5-1 and TRBJ2-2; 12 nucleotides agree with TRBD1. The CDR3 reads CASTQGTGGFGELFF. CDR3 sequence (DNA): TGCGCCAGCACCCAGGGGACAGGGGGCTTCGGGGAGCTGTTTTTT. The full variable domain, completed using reference TRBV5-1 and TRBJ2-2, is KAGVTQTPRYLIKTRGQQVTLSCSPISGHRSVSWYQQTPGQGLQFLFEYFSETQRNKGNFPGRFSGRQFSNSRSEMNVSTLELGDSALYLCASTQGTGGFGELFFGEGSRLTVL.